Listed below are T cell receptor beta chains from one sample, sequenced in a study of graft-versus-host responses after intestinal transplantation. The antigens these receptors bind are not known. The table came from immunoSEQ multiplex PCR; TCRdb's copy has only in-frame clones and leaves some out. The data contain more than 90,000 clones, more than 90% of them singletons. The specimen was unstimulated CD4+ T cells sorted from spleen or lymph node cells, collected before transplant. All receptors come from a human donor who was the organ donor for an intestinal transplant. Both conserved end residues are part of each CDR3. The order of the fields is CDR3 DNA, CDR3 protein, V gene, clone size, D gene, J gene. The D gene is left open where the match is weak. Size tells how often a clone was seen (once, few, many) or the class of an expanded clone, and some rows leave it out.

cdr3_nt: TGTGCCAGCAGTTTATACGGGACTAGGAGGGCAGATACGCAGTATTTT
cdr3_aa: CASSLYGTRRADTQYF
v_call: TRBV5-4
clone_size: -
d_call: TRBD2
j_call: TRBJ2-3

cdr3_nt: TGTGCCAGCAGCGGACTAGCGGGGGTGGTTTCGGCGACCCAGTACTTC
cdr3_aa: CASSGLAGVVSATQYF
v_call: TRBV7-9
clone_size: -
d_call: TRBD2
j_call: TRBJ2-5

cdr3_nt: TGTGCCAGCAGCTTCCAGGTTGGGGAGACCCAGTACTTC
cdr3_aa: CASSFQVGETQYF
v_call: TRBV7-9
clone_size: -
d_call: -
j_call: TRBJ2-5

cdr3_nt: TGCGCCAGCAGTGACCCCCCTCTGTTAGCCAAAAACATTCAGTACTTC
cdr3_aa: CASSDPPLLAKNIQYF
v_call: TRBV10-2
clone_size: -
d_call: -
j_call: TRBJ2-4

cdr3_nt: TGCAGCGTTGGTCAGGTGAACACTGAAGCTTTCTTT
cdr3_aa: CSVGQVNTEAFF
v_call: TRBV29-1
clone_size: -
d_call: -
j_call: TRBJ1-1

cdr3_nt: TGCGCCAGCAGCTTGGATTGGGTTGATACGCAGTATTTT
cdr3_aa: CASSLDWVDTQYF
v_call: TRBV5-1
clone_size: -
d_call: -
j_call: TRBJ2-3

cdr3_nt: TGTGCCAGCAGTGACGGACTAGCGGGAGGCCCCTACGAGCAGTACTTC
cdr3_aa: CASSDGLAGGPYEQYF
v_call: TRBV28
clone_size: -
d_call: TRBD2
j_call: TRBJ2-7

cdr3_nt: TGTGCCAGTAGTCCGACAGGGAACACTGAAGCTTTCTTT
cdr3_aa: CASSPTGNTEAFF
v_call: TRBV19
clone_size: -
d_call: -
j_call: TRBJ1-1

cdr3_nt: TGTGCCTCGCGGCGGGGCGTCTATAATTCACCCCTCCACTTT
cdr3_aa: CASRRGVYNSPLHF
v_call: TRBV27
clone_size: once
d_call: -
j_call: TRBJ1-6

cdr3_nt: TGTGCCAGCAGCAAAGTACACCTCACAGGGGGCTGCGGCTACACCTTC
cdr3_aa: CASSKVHLTGGCGYTF
v_call: TRBV21-1
clone_size: -
d_call: -
j_call: TRBJ1-2

cdr3_nt: TGTGCCTGCTCCGGGAGACCCAAAAACATTCAGTACTTC
cdr3_aa: CACSGRPKNIQYF
v_call: TRBV30
clone_size: -
d_call: -
j_call: TRBJ2-4

cdr3_nt: TGTGCCAGCAGTTTAAGGTTCAGGGACAGGGCGTATGGCTACACCTTC
cdr3_aa: CASSLRFRDRAYGYTF
v_call: TRBV28
clone_size: -
d_call: TRBD1
j_call: TRBJ1-2

cdr3_nt: TGTGCCAGCAGCCTCACTAGCGGGAGTACAGATACGCAGTATTTT
cdr3_aa: CASSLTSGSTDTQYF
v_call: TRBV11-2
clone_size: -
d_call: TRBD2
j_call: TRBJ2-3

cdr3_nt: TGCGCCAGCAGCTTGTCCGGGACACTTGGAAACACCATATATTTT
cdr3_aa: CASSLSGTLGNTIYF
v_call: TRBV5-1
clone_size: -
d_call: -
j_call: TRBJ1-3

cdr3_nt: TGTGCCAGCAGTTCCACAGGGGGCCCAGATACGCAGTATTTT
cdr3_aa: CASSSTGGPDTQYF
v_call: TRBV6-6
clone_size: -
d_call: TRBD1
j_call: TRBJ2-3

cdr3_nt: TGCAGTGCTAGTGGGGTCCACGAGCAGTACTTC
cdr3_aa: CSASGVHEQYF
v_call: TRBV20-1
clone_size: -
d_call: -
j_call: TRBJ2-7

cdr3_nt: TGTGCCAGTAGTACGACGGACAGGATTCATGGCTACACCTTC
cdr3_aa: CASSTTDRIHGYTF
v_call: TRBV19
clone_size: -
d_call: TRBD1
j_call: TRBJ1-2

cdr3_nt: TGTGCCAGCAGTTATGAATCCGGCAGGGCCACTAACTATGGCTACACCTTC
cdr3_aa: CASSYESGRATNYGYTF
v_call: TRBV27
clone_size: -
d_call: -
j_call: TRBJ1-2

cdr3_nt: TGTGCCAGCAGCAGAGGGATAGAGCAGTTCTTC
cdr3_aa: CASSRGIEQFF
v_call: TRBV11-2
clone_size: -
d_call: -
j_call: TRBJ2-1

cdr3_nt: TGTGCCAGCAGCCAACTAGCGGGAGGGCCGGAGACCCAGTACTTC
cdr3_aa: CASSQLAGGPETQYF
v_call: TRBV7-3
clone_size: -
d_call: TRBD2
j_call: TRBJ2-5

cdr3_nt: TGCGCCAGCAGCCAACTTGGGAGAGTGGGCACAGATACGCAGTATTTT
cdr3_aa: CASSQLGRVGTDTQYF
v_call: TRBV4-3
clone_size: once
d_call: -
j_call: TRBJ2-3

cdr3_nt: TGTGCCTGGAAGCGGGGGGCTAACACTGAAGCTTTCTTT
cdr3_aa: CAWKRGANTEAFF
v_call: TRBV30
clone_size: -
d_call: -
j_call: TRBJ1-1

cdr3_nt: TGTGCCAGCAGTGTCCTCCGGACAGGGACGGAGACCCAGTACTTC
cdr3_aa: CASSVLRTGTETQYF
v_call: TRBV2
clone_size: -
d_call: TRBD1
j_call: TRBJ2-5

cdr3_nt: TGTGCCAGCAGCCGGTACTCCTACGAGCAGTACTTC
cdr3_aa: CASSRYSYEQYF
v_call: TRBV7-2
clone_size: -
d_call: -
j_call: TRBJ2-7